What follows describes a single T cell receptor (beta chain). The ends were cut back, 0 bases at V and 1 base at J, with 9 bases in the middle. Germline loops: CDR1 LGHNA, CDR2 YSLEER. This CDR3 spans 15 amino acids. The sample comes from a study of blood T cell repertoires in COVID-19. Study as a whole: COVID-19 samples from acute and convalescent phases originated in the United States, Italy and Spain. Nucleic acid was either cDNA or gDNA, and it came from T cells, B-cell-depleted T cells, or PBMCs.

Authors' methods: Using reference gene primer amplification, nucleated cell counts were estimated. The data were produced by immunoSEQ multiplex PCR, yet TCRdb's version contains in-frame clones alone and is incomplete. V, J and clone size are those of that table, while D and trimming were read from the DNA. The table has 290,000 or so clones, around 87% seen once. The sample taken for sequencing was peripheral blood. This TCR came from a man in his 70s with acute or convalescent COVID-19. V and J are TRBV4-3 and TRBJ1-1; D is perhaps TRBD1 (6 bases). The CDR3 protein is CASSQDRGWNTEAFF. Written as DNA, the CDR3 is TGCGCCAGCAGCCAAGACAGGGGCTGGAACACTGAAGCTTTCTTT.